This TCR beta chain is from a study of PD-1 blockade in classical Hodgkin lymphoma (dated by TCRdb to 2020 to 2022). For the study in its entirety: Nivolumab dosing was 3 mg/kg intravenously every 2 weeks, continuing until either disease progression or unacceptable toxicity. The study used CyTOF and TCR beta sequencing to define a peripheral blood immune signature of response to PD-1 blockade in classical Hodgkin lymphoma.

The time point label of this sample denotes: cycle 4 day 1 (C4D1), after less than seven weeks of nivolumab. All trial patients had relapsed after autologous stem cell transplantation, with cohorts A, B and C differing in prior brentuximab vedotin exposure. A total of around 60 patients with relapsed/refractory classical Hodgkin lymphoma made up the trial cohort, and each patient's best overall response was complete response, partial response or progressive disease. Single-agent nivolumab was administered to trial patients in the multi-cohort phase II CheckMate 205 trial. An independent review committee assessed best overall response by applying the 2007 International Working Group response criteria. Trial PBMCs were collected just before the start of nivolumab (C1D1) and during therapy at cycle 2 day 1 and cycle 4 day 1. After peripheral blood was drawn into 8 mL Vacutainer Cell Preparation Tubes, PBMCs were isolated by centrifugation and then cryopreserved.

CDR1 SQVTM and CDR2 ANQGSEA are derived from the germline V gene. Here V drops 0 bases and J drops 14 bases, and the junction holds 6 bases not matched to any gene. Reading from cysteine to phenylalanine, the CDR3 counts 12 amino acids. The retained sequence is limited to the CDR3, 36 bases, with the frame set at the first base. A word on this clone: Its specific antigen is unknown. Per-base quality was not reported, and no clone a single base away is much larger than it.

Genomic DNA was isolated using the Qiagen DNeasy kit from unsorted PBMCs as well as from negatively selected CD4+ and CD8+ fractions. TCR beta CDR3 regions were subjected to amplification by immunoSEQ multiplex PCR with primers that anneal to V and J segments. Amplification bias was minimized using a synthetic immune receptor repertoire, and residual bias was removed computationally after sequencing. Concerning the study's data processing: Custom Python scripts were used to quantify repertoire diversity as the Shannon entropy index. Unsorted, CD4+ and CD8+ repertoires were analyzed separately, except for combined analyses in which CD4+ and CD8+ sequences were merged in silico. Clonal expansion was defined as a frequency increase of at least 2-fold after treatment compared with C1D1, and clones undetected at baseline were assigned a pseudocount of 0.5. Singleton clones were defined as clones with 0 or 1 copy at C1D1, and non-singleton clones were defined as clones with 2 or more copies. Clones expanded in unsorted samples were labelled as CD4+, CD8+ or unknown by matching protein sequences in sorted samples from the same patient. Diversity changes from C1D1 to C4D1 were tested in paired samples using Wilcoxon tests. In TCRdb, the immuneACCESS table is reduced to in-frame sequences with V and J assigned. These tables do not hold every clone; where another copy was compared, an unresolved V gene accounts for under half, and the others remain unexplained. That table supplies the V and J calls and clone size; D and trimming were determined from the DNA. This sample lists roughly 46,000 clones; roughly 80% were detected once. Around 12% of the sample is in the top ten clones.

General study outcomes and caveats: The study covered only a single clinical trial cohort, and the causes of the repertoire differences, possibly disease activity or prior therapy, were still not defined. A significant rise by C4D1 was seen in CD4+ but not CD8+ TCR diversity (p=0.0027 vs p=0.16), with the rise being most apparent in complete responders (p=0.02). Newly diagnosed patients were reported to have lower baseline TCR diversity than healthy donors, and relapsed/refractory patients were reported to have lower baseline TCR diversity still. Among trial patients, those achieving complete response had baseline diversity similar to that of newly diagnosed patients, while diversity was significantly lower in partial responders and progressors. Patients starting nivolumab less than 1 year after ASCT had lower diversity and were excluded from later analyses to avoid confounding by immune reconstitution.

The source was peripheral blood mononuclear cells (PBMCs), collected before the fourth cycle of nivolumab. The chain employs TRBV29-1 and TRBJ2-1, and TRBD2 aligns with 8 junction nucleotides. This sequence originates from a human donor with classical Hodgkin lymphoma. In nucleotide form, the sequence is TGCAGCGTTGAAGATCCGAGCGGGAGAGAGTTCTTC. The translation is CSVEDPSGREFF.